Listed below are T cell receptor beta chains from one sample, sequenced in a study of T cell responses to AZD1222 COVID-19 vaccine. The repertoire was sequenced with immunoSEQ multiplex PCR; TCRdb's copy has only in-frame clones and lacks some. The table lists some 120,000 clones, 80% to 90% of them singletons. Material: peripheral blood, obtained on day 0 of AZD1222 vaccination. These receptors came from an adult in good health. Each CDR3 is given with its conserved first and last residue. D genes are given only for firm matches. Not all rows give a size; the values are once, few, many and, for expanded clones, a class.

clone_size: few
v_call: TRBV7-2
d_call: -
j_call: TRBJ1-5
cdr3_aa: CASSLARMLWNQPQHF
cdr3_nt: TGTGCCAGCAGCTTAGCCCGAATGCTCTGGAATCAGCCCCAGCATTTT

clone_size: -
v_call: TRBV3-1/TRBV3-2
d_call: -
j_call: TRBJ2-1
cdr3_aa: CASSQVMGQSDYNEQFF
cdr3_nt: TGTGCCAGCAGCCAAGTCATGGGTCAGTCGGACTACAATGAGCAGTTCTTC

clone_size: -
v_call: TRBV28
d_call: -
j_call: TRBJ1-1
cdr3_aa: CASRGRPEAFF
cdr3_nt: TGTGCCAGCAGAGGCAGGCCAGAAGCTTTCTTT

clone_size: -
v_call: TRBV27
d_call: -
j_call: TRBJ2-7
cdr3_aa: CASRILTQSSYEQYF
cdr3_nt: TGTGCCAGCAGGATACTAACCCAAAGCTCCTACGAGCAGTACTTC

clone_size: -
v_call: TRBV18
d_call: -
j_call: TRBJ2-1
cdr3_aa: CASSPQLVRDEQFF
cdr3_nt: TGTGCCAGCTCACCCCAACTAGTTCGGGATGAGCAGTTCTTC

clone_size: -
v_call: TRBV7-2
d_call: TRBD2
j_call: TRBJ2-3
cdr3_aa: CASSLGLAGAPNTDTQYF
cdr3_nt: TGTGCCAGCAGCTTAGGACTAGCGGGGGCCCCGAACACAGATACGCAGTATTTT

clone_size: -
v_call: TRBV5-1
d_call: -
j_call: TRBJ1-3
cdr3_aa: CASSLDTVGNTIYF
cdr3_nt: TGCGCCAGCAGCTTGGACACCGTCGGAAACACCATATATTTT

clone_size: -
v_call: TRBV27
d_call: TRBD1
j_call: TRBJ1-1
cdr3_aa: CASSLLATGVNTEAFF
cdr3_nt: TGTGCCAGCAGTTTACTGGCGACAGGGGTGAACACTGAAGCTTTCTTT

clone_size: -
v_call: TRBV18
d_call: -
j_call: TRBJ2-5
cdr3_aa: CASSPGLQETQYF
cdr3_nt: TGTGCCAGCTCACCGGGACTCCAAGAGACCCAGTACTTC

clone_size: -
v_call: TRBV6-5
d_call: -
j_call: TRBJ2-5
cdr3_aa: CASTVTRKETQYF
cdr3_nt: TGTGCCAGCACCGTAACTAGGAAAGAGACCCAGTACTTC

clone_size: -
v_call: TRBV19
d_call: TRBD2
j_call: TRBJ2-1
cdr3_aa: CASRSNAGTSVYNEQFF
cdr3_nt: TGTGCCAGTAGAAGTAATGCCGGGACTAGCGTATACAATGAGCAGTTCTTC

clone_size: -
v_call: TRBV3-1/TRBV3-2
d_call: -
j_call: TRBJ2-7
cdr3_aa: CASSPQGGPYEQYF
cdr3_nt: TGTGCCAGCAGCCCCCAGGGAGGACCCTACGAGCAGTACTTC

clone_size: -
v_call: TRBV12-3/TRBV12-4
d_call: -
j_call: TRBJ1-2
cdr3_aa: CASRQGINYGYTF
cdr3_nt: TGTGCCAGCAGGCAGGGGATTAACTATGGCTACACCTTC

clone_size: -
v_call: TRBV2
d_call: -
j_call: TRBJ2-1
cdr3_aa: CASSGITNNEQFF
cdr3_nt: TGTGCCAGCAGCGGGATCACTAACAATGAGCAGTTCTTC

clone_size: -
v_call: TRBV6-5
d_call: -
j_call: TRBJ2-7
cdr3_aa: CASGVDNSYEQYF
cdr3_nt: TGTGCCAGCGGAGTAGACAACTCCTACGAGCAGTACTTC

clone_size: -
v_call: TRBV27
d_call: TRBD2
j_call: TRBJ2-3
cdr3_aa: CASSLFSGGTSGRLDTQYF
cdr3_nt: TGTGCCAGCAGTTTATTTAGTGGGGGGACTAGCGGGAGATTGGATACGCAGTATTTT

clone_size: -
v_call: TRBV5-8
d_call: TRBD1
j_call: TRBJ2-7
cdr3_aa: CASSLTGQEERYF
cdr3_nt: TGTGCCAGCAGCTTAACCGGACAGGAGGAAAGGTACTTC

clone_size: -
v_call: TRBV27
d_call: -
j_call: TRBJ1-6
cdr3_aa: CASSFLSSPLHF
cdr3_nt: TGTGCCAGCAGTTTCCTTAGTTCACCCCTCCACTTT

clone_size: -
v_call: TRBV2
d_call: -
j_call: TRBJ2-1
cdr3_aa: CASSLEAYNEQFF
cdr3_nt: TGTGCCAGCAGCCTTGAGGCATACAATGAGCAGTTCTTC

clone_size: -
v_call: TRBV7-8
d_call: -
j_call: TRBJ2-7
cdr3_aa: CASSLRRGDSSYEQYF
cdr3_nt: TGTGCCAGCAGCTTAAGACGGGGAGACAGTTCTTACGAGCAGTACTTC

clone_size: -
v_call: TRBV3-1/TRBV3-2
d_call: TRBD2
j_call: TRBJ2-1
cdr3_aa: CASSPGLAGLNEQFF
cdr3_nt: TGTGCCAGCAGCCCGGGACTAGCGGGGCTCAATGAGCAGTTCTTC

clone_size: -
v_call: TRBV28
d_call: -
j_call: TRBJ2-1
cdr3_aa: CASSPSGRGLGNEQFF
cdr3_nt: TGTGCCAGCAGTCCTTCGGGGCGGGGCCTAGGAAATGAGCAGTTCTTC

clone_size: -
v_call: TRBV3-1/TRBV3-2
d_call: -
j_call: TRBJ1-1
cdr3_aa: CASSQLPGRQNTEAFF
cdr3_nt: TGTGCCAGCAGCCAACTGCCTGGACGACAGAACACTGAAGCTTTCTTT

clone_size: -
v_call: TRBV6-4
d_call: TRBD1
j_call: TRBJ1-1
cdr3_aa: CASSVSGQGNTEAFF
cdr3_nt: TGTGCCAGCAGTGTCAGCGGACAGGGGAACACTGAAGCTTTCTTT

clone_size: -
v_call: TRBV2
d_call: TRBD1
j_call: TRBJ1-1
cdr3_aa: CASSVTGVGTEAFF
cdr3_nt: TGTGCCAGCAGTGTTACAGGGGTGGGGACTGAAGCTTTCTTT

clone_size: once
v_call: TRBV19
d_call: TRBD1
j_call: TRBJ1-3
cdr3_aa: CASTLAQGADGNTIYF
cdr3_nt: TGTGCCAGTACCCTTGCGCAGGGGGCGGACGGAAACACCATATATTTT

clone_size: once
v_call: TRBV25-1
d_call: -
j_call: TRBJ1-3
cdr3_aa: CAQSGQGHSSGNTIYF
cdr3_nt: TGTGCCCAAAGTGGGCAGGGCCATTCCTCTGGAAACACCATATATTTT

clone_size: -
v_call: TRBV30
d_call: -
j_call: TRBJ2-1
cdr3_aa: CAERDVAYNEQFF
cdr3_nt: TGTGCCGAGAGGGACGTAGCCTACAATGAGCAGTTCTTC

clone_size: -
v_call: TRBV5-6
d_call: -
j_call: TRBJ1-3
cdr3_aa: CASSLIDSPGNTIYF
cdr3_nt: TGTGCCAGCAGCTTGATAGACTCCCCTGGAAACACCATATATTTT

clone_size: -
v_call: TRBV6-5
d_call: -
j_call: TRBJ2-1
cdr3_aa: CASTSDRNEQFF
cdr3_nt: TGTGCCAGCACCAGCGATCGCAATGAGCAGTTCTTC

clone_size: -
v_call: TRBV30
d_call: TRBD2
j_call: TRBJ2-7
cdr3_aa: CAWSWIAGSYEQYF
cdr3_nt: TGTGCCTGGAGCTGGATAGCGGGGTCCTACGAGCAGTACTTC

clone_size: -
v_call: TRBV5-1
d_call: TRBD1
j_call: TRBJ2-7
cdr3_aa: CASSRTGDEQYF
cdr3_nt: TGCGCCAGCAGCCGGACAGGGGACGAGCAGTACTTC

clone_size: few
v_call: TRBV5-1
d_call: -
j_call: TRBJ1-6
cdr3_aa: CASSLTRSSNSPLHF
cdr3_nt: TGCGCCAGCAGCTTAACCAGATCCAGTAATTCACCCCTCCACTTT

clone_size: -
v_call: TRBV2
d_call: -
j_call: TRBJ1-1
cdr3_aa: CASRDVTGYGEAFF
cdr3_nt: TGTGCCAGCAGGGACGTCACAGGCTACGGTGAAGCTTTCTTT

clone_size: -
v_call: TRBV5-5
d_call: -
j_call: TRBJ2-4
cdr3_aa: CASSYTGAKNIQYF
cdr3_nt: TGTGCCAGCAGCTATACCGGGGCCAAAAACATTCAGTACTTC

clone_size: -
v_call: TRBV5-1
d_call: -
j_call: TRBJ1-2
cdr3_aa: CASSPSPGEGYTF
cdr3_nt: TGCGCCAGCAGCCCCAGCCCAGGGGAGGGCTACACCTTC

clone_size: -
v_call: TRBV18
d_call: TRBD1
j_call: TRBJ1-3
cdr3_aa: CASSPPGQGRNTIYF
cdr3_nt: TGTGCCAGCTCACCACCGGGACAGGGAAGAAACACCATATATTTT

clone_size: -
v_call: TRBV5-4
d_call: TRBD2
j_call: TRBJ2-3
cdr3_aa: CASSLDPGRATDTQYF
cdr3_nt: TGTGCCAGCAGCTTGGATCCCGGGAGGGCCACAGATACGCAGTATTTT

clone_size: -
v_call: TRBV30
d_call: TRBD2
j_call: TRBJ2-1
cdr3_aa: CAWSTGLAGAGQFF
cdr3_nt: TGTGCCTGGAGTACGGGACTAGCGGGAGCGGGGCAGTTCTTC

clone_size: -
v_call: TRBV3-1/TRBV3-2
d_call: -
j_call: TRBJ2-1
cdr3_aa: CASSQGVQIMKQFF
cdr3_nt: TGTGCCAGCAGCCAAGGGGTGCAGATTATGAAGCAGTTCTTC

clone_size: -
v_call: TRBV19
d_call: -
j_call: TRBJ1-1
cdr3_aa: CASITRGYTEAFF
cdr3_nt: TGTGCCAGTATTACACGGGGGTACACTGAAGCTTTCTTT

clone_size: -
v_call: TRBV5-1
d_call: TRBD1
j_call: TRBJ2-1
cdr3_aa: CASSSQGVETGNEQFF
cdr3_nt: TGCGCCAGCAGCTCGCAGGGGGTAGAAACGGGTAATGAGCAGTTCTTC

clone_size: -
v_call: TRBV5-1
d_call: -
j_call: TRBJ1-2
cdr3_aa: CASSLTSTSYGYTF
cdr3_nt: TGCGCCAGCAGCTTGACGAGCACAAGCTATGGCTACACCTTC

clone_size: -
v_call: TRBV14
d_call: TRBD1
j_call: TRBJ1-1
cdr3_aa: CASSQDPGGAMNTEAFF
cdr3_nt: TGTGCCAGCAGCCAAGATCCAGGGGGGGCAATGAACACTGAAGCTTTCTTT

clone_size: once
v_call: TRBV30
d_call: -
j_call: TRBJ1-6
cdr3_aa: CAWSSKGNSPLHF
cdr3_nt: TGTGCCTGGAGTTCAAAGGGTAATTCACCCCTCCACTTT

clone_size: -
v_call: TRBV24-1
d_call: -
j_call: TRBJ1-2
cdr3_aa: CATWGLIYGYTF
cdr3_nt: TGTGCCACCTGGGGGTTAATCTATGGCTACACCTTC